This T cell receptor (beta chain) was sequenced during a study of blood T cell repertoires in COVID-19. Study-wide background: Sites across the United States, Italy and Spain contributed samples from acute and convalescent COVID-19. PBMCs, B-cell-depleted T cells, or T cells provided the cDNA or gDNA that made up the material.

The CDR3 length is 17 residues. The V and J ends lost 2 bases and 1 base respectively, with 12 bases between them. Germline CDR1 and CDR2: MNHEY and SMNVEV (reference sequence). This clone was seen just once. Libraries were prepared by immunoSEQ multiplex PCR; TCRdb keeps only in-frame clonotypes and omits some of them. In the table there are some 91,000 clones, around four fifths of which are singletons. The chain carries TRBV27 and TRBJ1-6; D gene unclear. The sequence was collected from a human donor in a cohort sampled during active COVID-19. Sequenced material: peripheral blood. CDR3: CASSLDGRDSYNSPLHF. As DNA, the CDR3 is TGTGCCAGCAGTTTAGACGGTCGGGATTCCTATAATTCACCCCTCCACTTT.